This T cell receptor (beta chain) derives from a study of shared clonotypes between healthy human individuals. Overall study results and limits: Larger richness was generally estimated for naive than memory subsets.

As to this clone: Antigen unknown. Other DNA sequences in this specimen translate into the identical CDR3.

The CDR3 runs to 15 residues. Germline loops: CDR1 SGHNT, CDR2 YYREEE (reference sequence). The V segment lost 0 bases and the J segment 4 bases; nucleotides outside the gene matches: 1. Evenly divided among several immunoSEQ plates was the genomic DNA of each subset. Using approximately 200 ng DNA, 32,000 or so T cell genomes, the sorted-subset replicate PCRs were run. TCRdb's table, derived via immunoSEQ multiplex PCR, lists solely in-frame clones and lacks some. The top ten clones hold about 0.38% of a sample with about 2.4 million clones, approximately 93% of them seen once. Splitting of CD4+ cells produced CD45RA+ naive and CD45RA-negative memory subsets.

The specimen sequenced was naive CD4+ T cells from PBMCs. This sample's subset: CD45RA+ positively selected. The receptor comes from a man aged 18 to 29 in good health. Some clones in this sample may be carry-over from other donors' samples. The chain carries TRBV5-4 and TRBJ2-3; 11 positions agree with TRBD2. In nucleotides, the CDR3 is TGTGCCAGCAGCTTGGTAGCGGGAGGGCCAGATACGCAGTATTTT. It specifies CASSLVAGGPDTQYF.